The clone carrying this T cell receptor beta chain was picked up one time. Its specificity is unknown. These data come from a study of cytomegalovirus exposure and HLA in healthy donors. Overall study findings and caveats: There were three CMV-associated chains whose specificity for CMV antigens was confirmed in vitro. The authors enumerated under 200 TCR beta chains as linked to cytomegalovirus. There were some public TCRs occurring in many donors, but most TCR sequences were rare. Accounts indicate the classifier identified cytomegalovirus status with strong specificity and sensitivity.

Sequenced by immunoSEQ multiplex PCR; TCRdb stores in-frame clones only, minus some. This sample yields about 140,000 clones, of which roughly 86% are seen a single time; more than 1.4% belongs to the top ten. This CDR3 has 17 residues. Germline values: CDR1 ENHRY, CDR2 SYGVKD. The trim removed 3 bases at V and 0 bases at J, leaving 5 bases unmatched. Input material: PBMCs. This chain links TRBV10-3 with TRBJ2-6; TRBD1 matches 7 bases. The origin of this receptor is a young woman in good health and CMV-seronegative. The CDR3 reads CAISDSGQSSGANVLTF. CDR3 DNA: TGTGCCATCAGTGACTCGGGACAGAGCTCTGGGGCCAACGTCCTGACTTTC.